This T cell receptor beta chain was sequenced for a study of OX40 agonist ivuxolimab in advanced cancers. The assay was immunoSEQ multiplex PCR, and TCRdb's table has in-frame clones only and misses some. The sample has nearly 60,000 clones; 80% to 90% are singletons. There are a few counts of this clone. Its antigen is unknown. Cycle 7 day 1, cycle 4 day 1, and baseline were the timepoints at which blood was sampled. Germline loops: CDR1 MGHDK, CDR2 SYGVNS. V was trimmed by 3 bases and J by 7 bases, leaving 15 bases between them. The CDR3 sequence is 14 residues long. Study-level points and caveats: Doses of 0.1 to 3.0 mg/kg were accompanied by clonal expansion of CD4+ and CD8+ blood T cells by week 6.

This receptor was obtained from an adult with an advanced solid tumor such as melanoma, head and neck, liver or kidney cancer. The rearrangement joins TRBV25-1 to TRBJ2-5, with D possibly TRBD2 on 5 matching bases. The source material was CD4+ or CD8+ T cells sorted from blood, sampled in a trial of the OX40 agonist ivuxolimab. The CDR3 sequence is CASSEGDSRRTQYF. CDR3 DNA: TGTGCCAGCAGTGAGGGAGATAGTAGGAGGACCCAGTACTTC.